This TCR beta chain appears in the sequencing data of a study of T-cell reconstitution after alpha-beta-depleted transplantation in children. Study findings and constraints: Roughly two months post-transplant, alpha-beta T cells reportedly originated from several hundred graft clones that had expanded.

Per the germline V gene, CDR1 is SGHVS and CDR2 is FNYEAQ. The CDR3 spans 17 residues. The V gene end was trimmed by 1 base and the J gene end by 2 bases; junction bases not matched to a gene: 6. Worth noting for this clonotype: The target antigen is unknown.

As it was prepared, the TCRbeta library received unique molecular identifiers. TCRdb re-derived calls from the PCR reads in MiXCR, one entry per CDR3 protein. The sample has roughly 340,000 distinct CDR3 sequences, 15% to 20% seen once; the top ten hold around 43%. Sequenced here: PBMCs, mostly from graft donor cells, sampled 360 days after TCRalphabeta/CD19-depleted stem cell transplant. This chain joins TRBV7-6 and TRBJ2-5, with 11 bases lining up with TRBD2. The receptor's source is a male patient aged 2-15 years who had a stem cell transplant for acute lymphoblastic leukemia, so the T cells may come from the graft donor. The CDR3 loop reads CASSLGVGTSGQETQYF. In DNA, the CDR3 is TGTGCCAGCAGCTTAGGGGTGGGGACTAGCGGACAAGAGACCCAGTACTTC.